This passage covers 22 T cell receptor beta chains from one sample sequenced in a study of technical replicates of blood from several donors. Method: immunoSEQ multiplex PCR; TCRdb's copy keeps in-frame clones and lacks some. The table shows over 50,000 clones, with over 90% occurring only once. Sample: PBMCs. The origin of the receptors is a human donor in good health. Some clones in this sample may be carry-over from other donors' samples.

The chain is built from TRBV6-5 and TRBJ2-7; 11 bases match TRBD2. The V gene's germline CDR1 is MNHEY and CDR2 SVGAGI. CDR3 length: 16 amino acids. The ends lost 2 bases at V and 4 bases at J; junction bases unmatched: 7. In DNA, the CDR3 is TGTGCCAGCAGTTACGGTACTAGCGGGAGTTTTTACGAGCAGTACTTC. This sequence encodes CASSYGTSGSFYEQYF.

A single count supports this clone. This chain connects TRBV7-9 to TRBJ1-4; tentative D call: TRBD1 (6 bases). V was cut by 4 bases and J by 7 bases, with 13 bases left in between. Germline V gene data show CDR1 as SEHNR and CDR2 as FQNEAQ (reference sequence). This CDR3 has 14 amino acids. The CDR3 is CASSSDRNGEKLFF. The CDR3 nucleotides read TGTGCCAGCAGCTCGGACAGAAATGGTGAAAAACTGTTTTTT. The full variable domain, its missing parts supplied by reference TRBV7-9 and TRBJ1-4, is DTGVSQNPRHKITKRGQNVTFRCDPISEHNRLYWYRQTLGQGPEFLTYFQNEAQLEKSRLLSDRFSAERPKGSFSTLEIQRTEQGDSAMYLCASSSDRNGEKLFFGSGTQLSVL.

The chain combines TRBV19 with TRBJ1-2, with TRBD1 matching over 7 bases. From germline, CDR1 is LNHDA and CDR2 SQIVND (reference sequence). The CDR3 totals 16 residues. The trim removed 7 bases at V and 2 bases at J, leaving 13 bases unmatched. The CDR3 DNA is TGTGCCAGTATCCTTACCGGGACAGTCAAAAACTATGGCTACACCTTC. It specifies CASILTGTVKNYGYTF.

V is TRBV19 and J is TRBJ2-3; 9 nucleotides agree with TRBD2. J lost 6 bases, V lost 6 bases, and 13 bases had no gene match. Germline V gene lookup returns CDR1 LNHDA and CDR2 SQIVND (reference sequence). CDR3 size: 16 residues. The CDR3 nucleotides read TGTGCCAGTAGGGAAATCGGTCTAGCGGGGTCGGATACGCAGTATTTT. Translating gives CASREIGLAGSDTQYF.

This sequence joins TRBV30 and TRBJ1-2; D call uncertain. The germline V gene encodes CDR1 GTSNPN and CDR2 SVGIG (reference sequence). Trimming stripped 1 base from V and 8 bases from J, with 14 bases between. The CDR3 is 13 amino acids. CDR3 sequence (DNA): TGTGCCTGGAGTGACGGGATAGATGGGGGCTACACCTTC. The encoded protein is CAWSDGIDGGYTF.

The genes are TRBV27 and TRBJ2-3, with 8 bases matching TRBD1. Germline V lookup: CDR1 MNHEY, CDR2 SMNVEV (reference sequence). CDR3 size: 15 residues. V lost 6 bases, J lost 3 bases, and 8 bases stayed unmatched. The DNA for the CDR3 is TGTGCCAGCAGCCCGGACAGGGAAAATACAGATACGCAGTATTTT. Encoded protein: CASSPDRENTDTQYF.

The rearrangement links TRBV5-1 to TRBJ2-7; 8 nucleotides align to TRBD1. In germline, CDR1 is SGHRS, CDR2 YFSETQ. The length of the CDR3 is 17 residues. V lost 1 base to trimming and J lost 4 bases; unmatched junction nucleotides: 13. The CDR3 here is CASSLTTATGASYEQYF. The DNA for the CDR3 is TGCGCCAGCAGCTTGACGACGGCGACAGGGGCCTCTTACGAGCAGTACTTC.

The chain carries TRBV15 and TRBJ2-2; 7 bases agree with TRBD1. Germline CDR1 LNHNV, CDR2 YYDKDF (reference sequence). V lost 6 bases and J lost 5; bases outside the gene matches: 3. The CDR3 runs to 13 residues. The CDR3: CATRNRGTGELFF. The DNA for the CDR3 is TGTGCCACCAGAAACAGGGGAACCGGGGAGCTGTTTTTT.

This chain's CDR3 is CASSQVWSPQGTEAFF. The DNA for the CDR3 is TGCGCCAGCAGCCAAGTATGGAGTCCCCAGGGCACTGAAGCTTTCTTT. The genes are TRBV4-3 and TRBJ1-1; D is possibly TRBD1 (5 bases). Trimming cost V 1 base and J 4 bases, with 16 bases left between them. Germline V gene sequence: CDR1 LGHNA, CDR2 YSLEER. The CDR3 length is 16 residues.

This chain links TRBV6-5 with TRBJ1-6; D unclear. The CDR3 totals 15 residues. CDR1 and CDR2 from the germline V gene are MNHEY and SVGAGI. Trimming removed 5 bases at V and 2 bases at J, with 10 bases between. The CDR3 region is CASSARVAYNSPLHF. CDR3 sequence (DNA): TGTGCCAGCAGTGCCCGGGTTGCCTATAATTCACCCCTCCACTTT.

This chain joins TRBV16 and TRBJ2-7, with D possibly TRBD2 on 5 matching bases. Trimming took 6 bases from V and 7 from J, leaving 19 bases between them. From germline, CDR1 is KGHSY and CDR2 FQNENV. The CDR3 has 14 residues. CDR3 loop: CASSPTPDGGEQYF. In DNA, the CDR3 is TGTGCCAGCAGTCCTACCCCGGACGGAGGAGAGCAGTACTTC. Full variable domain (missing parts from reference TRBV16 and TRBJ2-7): GEEVAQTPKHLVRGEGQKAKLYCAPIKGHSYVFWYQQVLKNEFKFLISFQNENVFDETGMPKERFSAKCLPNSPCSLEIQATKLEDSAVYFCASSPTPDGGEQYFGPGTRLTVT.

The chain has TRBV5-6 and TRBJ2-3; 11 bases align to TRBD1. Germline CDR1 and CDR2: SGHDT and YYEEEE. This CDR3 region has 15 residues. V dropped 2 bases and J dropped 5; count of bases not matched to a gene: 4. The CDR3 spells CASSFSGTGGDTQYF. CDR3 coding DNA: TGTGCCAGCAGCTTCTCCGGGACAGGGGGAGATACGCAGTATTTT.

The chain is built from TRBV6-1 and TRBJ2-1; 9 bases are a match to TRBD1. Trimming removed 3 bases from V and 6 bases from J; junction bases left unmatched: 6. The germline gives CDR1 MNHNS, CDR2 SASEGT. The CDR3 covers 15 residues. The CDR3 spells CASSDWGTGSNEQFF. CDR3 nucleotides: TGTGCCAGCAGTGATTGGGGGACAGGGTCCAATGAGCAGTTCTTC.

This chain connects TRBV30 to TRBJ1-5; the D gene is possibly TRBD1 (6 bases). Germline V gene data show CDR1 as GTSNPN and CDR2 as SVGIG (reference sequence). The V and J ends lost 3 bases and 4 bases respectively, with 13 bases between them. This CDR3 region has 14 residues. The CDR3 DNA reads TGTGCCTGGAGCCATAAAGGGGGAAATCAGCCCCAGCATTTT. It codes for CAWSHKGGNQPQHF.

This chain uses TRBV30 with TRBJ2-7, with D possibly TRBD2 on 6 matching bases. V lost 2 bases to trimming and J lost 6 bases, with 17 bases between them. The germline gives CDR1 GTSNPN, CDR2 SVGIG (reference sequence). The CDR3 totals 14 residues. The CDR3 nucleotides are TGTGCCTGGAGTCCCGGGACTTGGGTCGGCGAGCAGTACTTC. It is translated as CAWSPGTWVGEQYF.

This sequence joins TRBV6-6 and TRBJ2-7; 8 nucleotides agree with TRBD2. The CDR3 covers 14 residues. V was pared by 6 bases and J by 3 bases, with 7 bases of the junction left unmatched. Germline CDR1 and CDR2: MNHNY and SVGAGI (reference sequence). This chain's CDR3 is CASSPTSEGYEQYF. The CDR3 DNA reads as TGTGCCAGCAGCCCGACTAGCGAGGGCTACGAGCAGTACTTC.

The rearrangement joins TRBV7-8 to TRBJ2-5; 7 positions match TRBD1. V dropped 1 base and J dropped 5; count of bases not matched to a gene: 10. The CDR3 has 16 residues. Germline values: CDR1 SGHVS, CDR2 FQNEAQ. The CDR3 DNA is TGTGCCAGCAGCTTAGATCCGAGACAGGGCTCGGAGACCCAGTACTTC. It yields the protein CASSLDPRQGSETQYF.

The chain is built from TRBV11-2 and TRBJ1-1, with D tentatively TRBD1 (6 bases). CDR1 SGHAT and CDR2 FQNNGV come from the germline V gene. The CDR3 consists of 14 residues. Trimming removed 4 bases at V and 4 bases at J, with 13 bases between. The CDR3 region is CASSSGVRGTEAFF. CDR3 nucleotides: TGTGCCAGCAGCTCAGGGGTTAGGGGCACTGAAGCTTTCTTT.

CDR3 nucleotide sequence: TGTGCCAGCAGCCTCCGGACAGGATCTGAAAAACTGTTTTTT. Translated: CASSLRTGSEKLFF. The chain links TRBV7-2 to TRBJ1-4; 7 bases agree with TRBD1. The V gene's germline CDR1 is SGHTA and CDR2 FQGNSA. The CDR3 extends over 14 amino acids. With 5 bases clipped from V and 7 bases from J, the junction kept 7 bases outside the gene matches.

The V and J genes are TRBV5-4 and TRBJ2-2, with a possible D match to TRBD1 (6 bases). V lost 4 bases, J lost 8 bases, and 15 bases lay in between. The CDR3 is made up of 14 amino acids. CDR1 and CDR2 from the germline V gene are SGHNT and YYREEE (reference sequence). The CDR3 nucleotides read TGTGCCAGCAGCCCCGGACTGAGGGGGGGGGAGCTGTTTTTT. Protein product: CASSPGLRGGELFF.

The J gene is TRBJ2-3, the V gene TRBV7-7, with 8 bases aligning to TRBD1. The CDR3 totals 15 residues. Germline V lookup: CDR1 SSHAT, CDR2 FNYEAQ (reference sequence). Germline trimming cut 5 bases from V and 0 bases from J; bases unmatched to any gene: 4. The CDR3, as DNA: TGTGCCAGCAGCGACACAGGGGGAAGCACAGATACGCAGTATTTT. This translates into CASSDTGGSTDTQYF.

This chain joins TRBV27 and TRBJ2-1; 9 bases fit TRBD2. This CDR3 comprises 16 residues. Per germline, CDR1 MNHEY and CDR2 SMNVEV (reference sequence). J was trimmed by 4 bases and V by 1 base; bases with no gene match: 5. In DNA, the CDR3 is TGTGCCAGCAGTTTATTACGAGCGGGGGGTTACAATGAGCAGTTCTTC. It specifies CASSLLRAGGYNEQFF.